The 25 T cell receptor beta chains listed next were all sequenced from one sample in a study of T cell responses to AZD1222 COVID-19 vaccine. Sequencing was performed with immunoSEQ multiplex PCR; in TCRdb, only in-frame clones are kept and a portion is missing. The table lists 140,000 to 150,000 clones, more than 75% of them singletons, with about 4% in the top ten. This material consisted of peripheral blood, taken on day 0 of MenACWY control vaccination. The receptors originated from an adult in good health.

V is TRBV19 and J is TRBJ1-5, with unresolved D. CDR1 and CDR2 from the germline V gene are LNHDA and SQIVND (reference sequence). This CDR3 spans 15 amino acids. V was clipped by 3 bases and J by 1 base, with 10 bases between them. The CDR3 bases are TGTGCCAGTAGTATTGGTGGACCCAGCAATCAGCCCCAGCATTTT. The encoded protein is CASSIGGPSNQPQHF.

This clone occurred once. The chain couples TRBV6-6 to TRBJ1-3, with 7 nucleotides matching TRBD1. This CDR3 is built from 15 residues. Germline V lookup: CDR1 MNHNY, CDR2 SVGAGI (reference sequence). V shed 6 bases, J shed 2 bases, and the junction held 7 bases outside the gene matches. In nucleotides, the CDR3 is TGTGCCAGCAGCCGCTACGACAGGGCTGGAAACACCATATATTTT. Translated, it gives CASSRYDRAGNTIYF.

This clone was recorded once. This sequence joins TRBV11-2 and TRBJ2-1, with D maybe TRBD1 (6 bases). The CDR3 totals 15 residues. CDR1 SGHAT and CDR2 FQNNGV come from the germline V gene. Trimming pared 4 bases from V and 5 bases from J, leaving 15 bases between. The CDR3 here is CASSSPETGNNEQFF. The DNA for the CDR3 is TGTGCCAGCAGCTCACCCGAGACAGGAAACAATGAGCAGTTCTTC.

The J gene is TRBJ1-5, the V gene TRBV19; D is uncertain. In germline, CDR1 is LNHDA, CDR2 SQIVND (reference sequence). Deletions cut 3 bases from V and 4 bases from J, with 7 bases between. CDR3 length: 13 amino acids. The chain's CDR3 is CASSISGNQPQHF. The CDR3 DNA sequence: TGTGCCAGTAGTATCTCCGGAAATCAGCCCCAGCATTTT.

The chain is built from TRBV11-2 and TRBJ1-4; TRBD1 matches 9 bases. There are 16 residues in the CDR3. The J segment lost 3 bases and the V segment lost 5 bases, leaving 7 bases of the junction unmatched. Germline loops: CDR1 SGHAT, CDR2 FQNNGV. This CDR3 reads CASSASQGAANEKLFF. CDR3 bases: TGTGCCAGCAGCGCGTCACAGGGGGCTGCTAATGAAAAACTGTTTTTT.

The genes are TRBV18 and TRBJ1-5; no firm D call. From germline, CDR1 is KGHSH and CDR2 LQKENI. Trimming took 4 bases from V and 0 from J, leaving 13 bases between them. This CDR3 spans 16 amino acids. The CDR3 spells CASSRQPEYSNQPQHF. CDR3 nucleotides: TGTGCCAGCTCACGTCAACCAGAGTATAGCAATCAGCCCCAGCATTTT.

The chain employs TRBV19 and TRBJ1-6; possible D gene TRBD1, 6 bases. Trimming pared 7 bases from V and 3 bases from J, leaving 10 bases between. Germline assignment: CDR1 LNHDA and CDR2 SQIVND (reference sequence). The CDR3 has 14 amino acids. This CDR3 reads CASMQGSYNSPLHF. Here the CDR3 DNA reads TGTGCCAGTATGCAGGGGAGCTATAATTCACCCCTCCACTTT.

This sequence joins TRBV21-1 and TRBJ2-5. TRBV21-1 represents a pseudogene. There are 14 residues in the CDR3. This CDR3 reads CASSSSGPSRTQYF. For the CDR3, the DNA is TGTGCCAGCAGCTCCTCGGGACCTTCGCGGACCCAGTACTTC.

The chain employs TRBV12-3 or TRBV12-4 and TRBJ1-5; the D is unclear. The CDR3 consists of 12 residues. V was shortened by 4 bases and J by 0 bases, with 1 base between the two germline ends. The CDR3 DNA follows: TGTGCCAGCAGTTATAGCAATCAGCCCCAGCATTTT. Its translation: CASSYSNQPQHF.

The chain carries TRBV6-1 and TRBJ2-7; D uncertain. V was clipped by 3 bases and J by 0 bases, with 9 bases between them. This CDR3 has 14 amino acids. Germline lookup yields CDR1 MNHNS and CDR2 SASEGT. The CDR3 nucleotides are TGTGCCAGCAGTGATGAGGCCTTCTCCTACGAGCAGTACTTC. Its protein is CASSDEAFSYEQYF.

The V and J genes are TRBV7-9 and TRBJ1-2; D perhaps matches TRBD1 (5 bases). The CDR3 is 16 residues long. From germline, CDR1 is SEHNR and CDR2 FQNEAQ (reference sequence). V was cut by 7 bases and J by 1 base, with 19 bases left in between. This CDR3 reads CASTPPGGTGNYGYTF. In DNA, the CDR3 is TGTGCCAGCACCCCTCCCGGTGGGACGGGTAACTATGGCTACACCTTC.

The chain couples TRBV18 to TRBJ1-2; D is perhaps TRBD1 (6 bases). Germline V CDR1 and CDR2: KGHSH, LQKENI. The CDR3 totals 15 residues. Trimming removed 5 bases from V and 0 bases from J, with 13 bases in between. This CDR3 reads CASSLQGQTNYGYTF. The CDR3 nucleotides read TGTGCCAGCTCATTACAGGGACAAACTAACTATGGCTACACCTTC.

The chain is built from TRBV19 and TRBJ1-1, with D possibly matching TRBD1 (5 bases). Germline V lookup: CDR1 LNHDA, CDR2 SQIVND (reference sequence). V lost 7 bases, J lost 1 base, and 13 bases lay in between. The CDR3 spans 14 residues. The CDR3 sequence: CASKEGRENTEAFF. CDR3 DNA sequence: TGTGCCAGTAAGGAGGGGAGGGAGAACACTGAAGCTTTCTTT.

This clone was recorded once. V and J are TRBV28 and TRBJ2-3; 8 nucleotides match TRBD2. The CDR3 totals 15 residues. Germline values: CDR1 MDHEN, CDR2 SYDVKM. V was pared by 8 bases and J by 5 bases, with 12 bases of the junction left unmatched. CDR3 coding DNA: TGTGCCAGCTCTTTTGGTGGACTAGCTGTAGATACGCAGTATTTT. Translating gives CASSFGGLAVDTQYF.

This chain connects TRBV2 to TRBJ2-7; TRBD2 is a possible D gene (5 bases). Germline CDR1 and CDR2: SNHLY and FYNNEI. Trimming removed 6 bases from V and 5 bases from J, with 20 bases in between. This CDR3 spans 15 amino acids. The CDR3 protein is CASRPARVPEDEQYF. Here the CDR3 DNA reads TGTGCCAGCAGGCCGGCGCGGGTCCCCGAGGACGAGCAGTACTTC.

The chain has TRBV5-8 and TRBJ1-6; tentatively, D is TRBD1 (5 bases). The V gene lost 0 bases and the J gene lost 9 bases, with 13 bases spanning the gap. CDR3 length: 15 amino acids. The germline V gene has CDR1 SGHTS and CDR2 YDEGEE. CDR3 DNA sequence: TGTGCCAGCAGCTTGGCAACAGGAATGAGTTCACCCCTCCACTTT. Protein: CASSLATGMSSPLHF.

The J gene is TRBJ1-2, the V gene TRBV20-1, with D unresolved. Between the trimmed V and J ends, which lost 6 bases and 5 bases, there was a span of 10 bases. The germline gives CDR1 DFQATT, CDR2 SNEGSKA (reference sequence). The CDR3 runs 11 residues. CDR3: CSAQTVYGYTF. For the CDR3, the DNA is TGCAGTGCCCAGACGGTGTATGGCTACACCTTC.

V gene TRBV12-3 or TRBV12-4 combines with J gene TRBJ1-1, with D uncertain. CDR3 size: 13 residues. V was clipped by 2 bases and J by 1 base, with 5 bases between them. Here the CDR3 DNA reads TGTGCCAGCAGTTTACCGGCGAACACTGAAGCTTTCTTT. Amino acids: CASSLPANTEAFF.

This clone was detected only a few times. This chain uses TRBV28 with TRBJ1-5; 9 bases fit TRBD1. This CDR3 is built from 13 residues. V trimming: 7 bases; J trimming: 7 bases; junction bases outside the gene matches: 5. CDR1 and CDR2 from the germline V gene are MDHEN and SYDVKM. CDR3 region: CASIDRGEQPQHF. DNA for the CDR3: TGTGCCAGCATTGACAGGGGGGAACAGCCCCAGCATTTT.

V usage is TRBV5-8 and J usage is TRBJ1-5; TRBD1 matches 12 bases. CDR1 is SGHTS and CDR2 is YDEGEE in the germline V gene. Germline trimming cut 2 bases from V and 1 base from J; bases unmatched to any gene: 4. CDR3 size: 17 residues. This chain's CDR3 is CASSFGTGGRSNQPQHF. The CDR3 nucleotides are TGTGCCAGCAGCTTCGGGACAGGGGGCCGGAGCAATCAGCCCCAGCATTTT. Drawing the rest from reference TRBV5-8 and TRBJ1-5, the complete variable domain is EAGVTQSPTHLIKTRGQQATLRCSPISGHTSVYWYQQALGLGLQFLLWYDEGEERNRGNFPPRFSGRQFPNYSSELNVNALELEDSALYLCASSFGTGGRSNQPQHFGDGTRLSIL.

The rearrangement links TRBV7-9 to TRBJ2-3; D perhaps matches TRBD2 (6 bases). This CDR3 has 14 residues. Deletions cut 0 bases from V and 4 bases from J, with 8 bases between. The V gene's germline CDR1 is SEHNR and CDR2 FQNEAQ (reference sequence). The CDR3 here is CASSLAWEADTQYF. DNA of the CDR3: TGTGCCAGCAGCTTAGCTTGGGAGGCAGATACGCAGTATTTT.

The V and J genes are TRBV5-1 and TRBJ2-2, with 9 bases matching TRBD2. Germline lookup yields CDR1 SGHRS and CDR2 YFSETQ. V was pared by 1 base and J by 3 bases, with 4 bases of the junction left unmatched. The CDR3 is 16 amino acids. The CDR3 reads CASSLNSGGHTGELFF. The CDR3 nucleotides read TGCGCCAGCAGCTTGAACAGCGGGGGGCACACCGGGGAGCTGTTTTTT.

V usage is TRBV19 and J usage is TRBJ2-1; 7 nucleotides align to TRBD2. Unmatched junction bases numbered 6, after V lost 5 bases and J lost 8 bases. Germline V lookup: CDR1 LNHDA, CDR2 SQIVND (reference sequence). The CDR3 is 13 amino acids. CDR3 coding DNA: TGTGCCAGTAGTGACCGGGGGGAGGATGAGCAGTTCTTC. As protein: CASSDRGEDEQFF.

V gene TRBV5-4 combines with J gene TRBJ2-1; 9 nucleotides line up with TRBD2. The CDR3 length is 16 residues. Germline V gives CDR1 SGHNT, CDR2 YYREEE (reference sequence). The J segment lost 4 bases and the V segment lost 0 bases, leaving 5 bases of the junction unmatched. The CDR3 reads CASSLGTSETYNEQFF. CDR3 DNA sequence: TGTGCCAGCAGCTTGGGGACTAGCGAGACTTACAATGAGCAGTTCTTC.

The rearrangement joins TRBV18 to TRBJ1-4, with D uncertain. This CDR3 is 13 amino acids long. V lost 4 bases and J lost 8, with 11 bases in between. Germline V gene lookup returns CDR1 KGHSH and CDR2 LQKENI. The CDR3, as DNA: TGTGCCAGCTCACTCCATCCCCGGGAAAAACTGTTTTTT. Protein: CASSLHPREKLFF.